Given below is one TCR beta chain in context. RNA in amounts of roughly 0.5 to 1 ug was reverse transcribed with random hexamers. Amplification of the TCR beta CDR3 was carried out by immunoSEQ multiplex PCR, which spanned a total of 54 Vbeta and 13 Jbeta segments. TCRdb independently ran MiXCR on the immunoSEQ multiplex PCR reads; one entry per CDR3 protein. The sample has about 250,000 distinct CDR3 sequences; approximately 92% are singletons. CD8+ and CD4+ blood T cells underwent TCR beta sequencing. Each multiple sclerosis control was a treatment-naive patient with relapsing-remitting disease that was either stable or active. TEMRA cells underwent FACS enrichment and CD8+ and CD4+ T cells underwent negative isolation. These data are taken from a study of CD8 T cells in Susac syndrome. Germline CDR1 MDHEN, CDR2 SYDVKM. Trimming took 9 bases from V and 4 from J, leaving 16 bases between them. The CDR3 totals 14 residues.

The V gene is TRBV28, the J gene TRBJ2-1; D remains ambiguous. This sequence originates from a human donor with multiple sclerosis. The specimen sequenced was CD4+ T cells from PBMCs. The DNA of the CDR3 is TGTGCCAGTCATCCGGGTATCAGTTACAATGAGCAGTTCTTC. Its protein product is CASHPGISYNEQFF. The full variable domain, rest sourced from reference TRBV28 and TRBJ2-1, is DVKVTQSSRYLVKRTGEKVFLECVQDMDHENMFWYRQDPGLGLRLIYFSYDVKMKEKGDIPEGYSVSREKKERFSLILESASTNQTSMYLCASHPGISYNEQFFGPGTRLTVL.